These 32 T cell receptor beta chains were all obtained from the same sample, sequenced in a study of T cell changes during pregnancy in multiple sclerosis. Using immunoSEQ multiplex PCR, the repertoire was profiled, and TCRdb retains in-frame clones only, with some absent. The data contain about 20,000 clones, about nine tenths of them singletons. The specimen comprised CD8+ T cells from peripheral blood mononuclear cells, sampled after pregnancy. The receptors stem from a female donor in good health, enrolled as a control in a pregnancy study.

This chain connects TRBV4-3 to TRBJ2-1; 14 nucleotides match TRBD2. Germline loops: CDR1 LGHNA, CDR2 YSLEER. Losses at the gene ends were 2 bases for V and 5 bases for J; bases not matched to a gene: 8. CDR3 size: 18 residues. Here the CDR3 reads CASSQNTGTSGSDNEQFF. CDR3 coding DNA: TGCGCCAGCAGCCAAAATACCGGGACTAGCGGGAGCGACAATGAGCAGTTCTTC.

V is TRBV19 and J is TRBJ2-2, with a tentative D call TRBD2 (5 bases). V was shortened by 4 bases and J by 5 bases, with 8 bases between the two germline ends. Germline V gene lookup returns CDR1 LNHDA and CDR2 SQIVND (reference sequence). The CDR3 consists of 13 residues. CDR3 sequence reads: CASSRGGTGELFF. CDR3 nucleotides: TGTGCCAGTAGTAGAGGAGGAACCGGGGAGCTGTTTTTT.

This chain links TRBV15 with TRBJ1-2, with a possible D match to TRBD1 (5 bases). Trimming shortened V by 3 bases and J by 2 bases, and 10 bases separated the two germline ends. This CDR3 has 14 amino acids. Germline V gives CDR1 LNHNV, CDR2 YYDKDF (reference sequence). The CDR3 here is CATSRPDMNYGYTF. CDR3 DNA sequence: TGTGCCACCAGCAGGCCGGACATGAACTATGGCTACACCTTC.

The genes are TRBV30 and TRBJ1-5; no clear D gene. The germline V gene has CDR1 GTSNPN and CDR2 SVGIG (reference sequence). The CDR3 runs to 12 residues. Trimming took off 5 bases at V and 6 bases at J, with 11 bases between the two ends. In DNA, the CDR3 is TGTGCCTGGCCCGGGCGGGTTCAGCCCCAGCATTTT. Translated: CAWPGRVQPQHF.

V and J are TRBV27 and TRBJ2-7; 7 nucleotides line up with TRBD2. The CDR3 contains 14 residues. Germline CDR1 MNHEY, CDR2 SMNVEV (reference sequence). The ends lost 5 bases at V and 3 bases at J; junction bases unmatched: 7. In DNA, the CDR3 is TGTGCCAGCAGTCATGGGGACTACAACTACGAGCAGTACTTC. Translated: CASSHGDYNYEQYF.

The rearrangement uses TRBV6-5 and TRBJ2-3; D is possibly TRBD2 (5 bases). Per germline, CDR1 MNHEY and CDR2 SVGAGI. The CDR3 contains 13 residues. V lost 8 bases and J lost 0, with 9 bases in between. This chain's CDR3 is CASSPGSTDTQYF. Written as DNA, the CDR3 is TGTGCCAGCTCGCCGGGGAGCACAGATACGCAGTATTTT.

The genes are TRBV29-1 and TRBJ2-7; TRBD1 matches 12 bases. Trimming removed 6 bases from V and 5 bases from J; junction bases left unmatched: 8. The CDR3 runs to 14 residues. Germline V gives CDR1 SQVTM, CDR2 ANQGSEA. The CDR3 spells CSVDGTGGVHEQYF. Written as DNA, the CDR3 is TGCAGCGTGGACGGGACAGGGGGCGTCCACGAGCAGTACTTC.

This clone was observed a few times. The CDR3 nucleotides are TGCGCCAGCAGACTTGGACAGGATGAGTACTTC. Translation gives CASRLGQDEYF. The rearrangement uses TRBV5-1 and TRBJ2-7; 7 nucleotides line up with TRBD1. Germline V gene data show CDR1 as SGHRS and CDR2 as YFSETQ. J gave up 11 bases and V 5 bases, and 7 bases lay outside the gene matches. The CDR3 runs to 11 residues.

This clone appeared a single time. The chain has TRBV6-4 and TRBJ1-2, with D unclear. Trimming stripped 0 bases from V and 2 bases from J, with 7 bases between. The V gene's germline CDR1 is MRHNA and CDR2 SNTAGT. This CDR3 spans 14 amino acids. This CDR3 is CASSDSAENYGYTF. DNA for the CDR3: TGTGCCAGCAGTGACTCCGCGGAGAACTATGGCTACACCTTC.

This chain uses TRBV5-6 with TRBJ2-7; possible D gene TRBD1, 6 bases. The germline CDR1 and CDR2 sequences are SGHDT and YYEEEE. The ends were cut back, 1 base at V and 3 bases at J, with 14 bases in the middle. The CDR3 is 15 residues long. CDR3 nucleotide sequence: TGTGCCAGCAGCTTGCAAACAGGGCGATTCTACGAGCAGTACTTC. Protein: CASSLQTGRFYEQYF.

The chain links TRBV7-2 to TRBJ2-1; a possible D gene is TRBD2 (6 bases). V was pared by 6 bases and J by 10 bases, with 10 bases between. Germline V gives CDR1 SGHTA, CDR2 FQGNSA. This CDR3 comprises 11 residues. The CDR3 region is CASRREVEQFF. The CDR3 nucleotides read TGTGCCAGCAGGAGGGAGGTCGAGCAGTTCTTC.

CDR3: CASSLGTSSGANVLTF. CDR3 coding DNA: TGTGCCAGCAGCTTAGGCACATCCTCTGGGGCCAACGTCCTGACTTTC. The chain carries TRBV7-9 and TRBJ2-6; no reliable D call. CDR1 is SEHNR and CDR2 is FQNEAQ in the germline V gene (reference sequence). The CDR3 runs 16 residues. V lost 1 base to trimming and J lost 0 bases, with 7 bases between them.

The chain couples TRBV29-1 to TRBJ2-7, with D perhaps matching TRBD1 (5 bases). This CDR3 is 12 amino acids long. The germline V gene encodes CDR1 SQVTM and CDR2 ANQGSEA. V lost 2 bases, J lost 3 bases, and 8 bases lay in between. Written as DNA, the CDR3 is TGCAGCGTTGAAAAGGGGCTCTACGAGCAGTACTTC. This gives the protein CSVEKGLYEQYF.

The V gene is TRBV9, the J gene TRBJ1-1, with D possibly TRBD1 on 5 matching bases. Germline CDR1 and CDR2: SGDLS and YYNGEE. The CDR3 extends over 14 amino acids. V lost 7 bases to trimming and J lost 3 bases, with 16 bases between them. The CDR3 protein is CASGGTGGHTEAFF. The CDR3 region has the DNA TGTGCCAGCGGGGGGACTGGGGGTCACACTGAAGCTTTCTTT.

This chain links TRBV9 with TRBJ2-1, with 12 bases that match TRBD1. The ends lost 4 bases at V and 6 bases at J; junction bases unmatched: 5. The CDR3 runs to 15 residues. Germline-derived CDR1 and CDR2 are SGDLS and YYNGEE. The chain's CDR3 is CASSLGQGATNEQFF. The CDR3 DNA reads TGTGCCAGCAGCCTGGGACAGGGGGCGACCAATGAGCAGTTCTTC.

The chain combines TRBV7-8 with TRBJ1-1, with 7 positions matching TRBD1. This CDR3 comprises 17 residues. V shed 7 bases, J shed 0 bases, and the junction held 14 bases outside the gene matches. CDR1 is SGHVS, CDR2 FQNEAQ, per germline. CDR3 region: CASTEGTVHQMNTEAFF. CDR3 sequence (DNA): TGTGCCAGCACCGAGGGGACAGTACATCAGATGAACACTGAAGCTTTCTTT. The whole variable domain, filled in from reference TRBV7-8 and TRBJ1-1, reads GAGVSQSPRYKVAKRGQDVALRCDPISGHVSLFWYQQALGQGPEFLTYFQNEAQLDKSGLPSDRFFAERPEGSVSTLKIQRTQQEDSAVYLCASTEGTVHQMNTEAFFGQGTRLTVV.

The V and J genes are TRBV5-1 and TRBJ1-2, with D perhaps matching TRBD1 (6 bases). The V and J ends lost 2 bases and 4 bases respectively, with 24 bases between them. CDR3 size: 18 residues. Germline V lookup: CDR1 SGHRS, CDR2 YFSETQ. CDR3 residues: CASSLIRSSGGVGYGYTF. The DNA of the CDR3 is TGCGCCAGCAGCTTAATAAGGTCGAGCGGGGGCGTTGGCTATGGCTACACCTTC.

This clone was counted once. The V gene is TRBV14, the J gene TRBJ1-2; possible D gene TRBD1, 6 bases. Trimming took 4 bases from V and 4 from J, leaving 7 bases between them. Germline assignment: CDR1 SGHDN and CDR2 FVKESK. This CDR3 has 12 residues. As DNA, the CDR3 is TGTGCCAGCAGCCCGGACAGCTATGGCTACACCTTC. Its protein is CASSPDSYGYTF.

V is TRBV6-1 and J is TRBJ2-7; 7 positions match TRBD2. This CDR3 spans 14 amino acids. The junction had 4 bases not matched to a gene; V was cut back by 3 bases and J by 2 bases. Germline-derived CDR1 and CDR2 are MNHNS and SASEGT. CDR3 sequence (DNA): TGTGCCAGCAGTGAGGGGGGGGTTCCCTACGAGCAGTACTTC. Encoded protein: CASSEGGVPYEQYF.

The CDR3 sequence: CASSLGVRGGGDTQYF. DNA for the CDR3: TGTGCCAGCAGCTTAGGGGTACGGGGAGGTGGAGATACGCAGTATTTT. The chain recombines TRBV7-2 with TRBJ2-3; D is perhaps TRBD2 (6 bases). CDR3 size: 16 residues. Trimming took 1 base from V and 5 from J, leaving 16 bases between them. Germline CDR1 is SGHTA and CDR2 is FQGNSA.

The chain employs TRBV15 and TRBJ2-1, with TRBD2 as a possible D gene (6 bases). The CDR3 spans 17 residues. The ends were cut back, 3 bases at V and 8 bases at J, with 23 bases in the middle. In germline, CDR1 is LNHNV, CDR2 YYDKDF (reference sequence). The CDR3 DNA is TGTGCCACCAGCAGTGCTCCCAGAGACGGGAGTGACGATGAGCAGTTCTTC. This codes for CATSSAPRDGSDDEQFF.

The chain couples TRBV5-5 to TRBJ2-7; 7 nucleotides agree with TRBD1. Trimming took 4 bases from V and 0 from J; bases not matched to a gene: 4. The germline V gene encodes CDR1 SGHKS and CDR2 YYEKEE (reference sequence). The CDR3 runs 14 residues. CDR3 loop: CASSPGGDSYEQYF. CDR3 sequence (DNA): TGTGCCAGCAGCCCAGGGGGTGACTCCTACGAGCAGTACTTC.

CDR3 DNA sequence: TGTGCCAGCAGTTACGAAGCTTGGACGCAGTATTTT. It translates to CASSYEAWTQYF. J is TRBJ2-3 and V is TRBV6-6; no reliable D call. V lost 2 bases to trimming and J lost 9 bases, with 9 bases between them. The CDR3 totals 12 residues. From germline, CDR1 is MNHNY and CDR2 SVGAGI (reference sequence).

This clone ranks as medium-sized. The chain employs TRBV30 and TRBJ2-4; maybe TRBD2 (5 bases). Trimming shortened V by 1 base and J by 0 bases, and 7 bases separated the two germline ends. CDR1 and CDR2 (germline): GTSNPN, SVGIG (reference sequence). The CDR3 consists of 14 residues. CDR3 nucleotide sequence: TGTGCCTGGAGTGAAGGGAGAGCCAAAAACATTCAGTACTTC. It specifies CAWSEGRAKNIQYF.

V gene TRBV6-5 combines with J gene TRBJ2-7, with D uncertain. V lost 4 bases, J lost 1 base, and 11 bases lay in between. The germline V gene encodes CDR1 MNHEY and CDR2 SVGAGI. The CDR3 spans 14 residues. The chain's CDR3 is CASSFGPGSYEQYF. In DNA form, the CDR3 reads TGTGCCAGCAGTTTTGGTCCGGGTTCCTACGAGCAGTACTTC.

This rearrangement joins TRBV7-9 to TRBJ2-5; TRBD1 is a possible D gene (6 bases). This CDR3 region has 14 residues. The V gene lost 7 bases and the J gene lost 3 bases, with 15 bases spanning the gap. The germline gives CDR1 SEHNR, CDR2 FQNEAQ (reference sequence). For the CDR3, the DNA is TGTGCCAGCATCCGTAGAGGGGGAGAAGAGACCCAGTACTTC. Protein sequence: CASIRRGGEETQYF.

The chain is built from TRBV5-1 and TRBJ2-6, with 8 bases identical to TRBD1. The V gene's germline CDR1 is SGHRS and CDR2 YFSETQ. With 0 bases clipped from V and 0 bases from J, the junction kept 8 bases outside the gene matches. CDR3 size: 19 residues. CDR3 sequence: CASSLAGDRRFSGANVLTF. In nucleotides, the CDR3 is TGCGCCAGCAGCTTGGCGGGGGACAGGCGTTTCTCTGGGGCCAACGTCCTGACTTTC. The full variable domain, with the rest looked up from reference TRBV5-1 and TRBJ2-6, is KAGVTQTPRYLIKTRGQQVTLSCSPISGHRSVSWYQQTPGQGLQFLFEYFSETQRNKGNFPGRFSGRQFSNSRSEMNVSTLELGDSALYLCASSLAGDRRFSGANVLTFGAGSRLTVL.

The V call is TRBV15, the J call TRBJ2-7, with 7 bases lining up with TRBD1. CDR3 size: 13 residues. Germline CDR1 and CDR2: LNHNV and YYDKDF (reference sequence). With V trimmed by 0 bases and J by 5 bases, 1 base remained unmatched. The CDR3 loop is CATSREDRHEQYF. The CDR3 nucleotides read TGTGCCACCAGCAGAGAGGACAGGCACGAGCAGTACTTC.

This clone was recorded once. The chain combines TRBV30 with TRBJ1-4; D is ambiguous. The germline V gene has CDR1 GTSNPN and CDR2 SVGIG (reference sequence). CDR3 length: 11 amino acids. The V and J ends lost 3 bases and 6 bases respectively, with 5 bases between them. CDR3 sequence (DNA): TGTGCCTGGAGCCGGGATGAAAAACTGTTTTTT. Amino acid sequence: CAWSRDEKLFF.

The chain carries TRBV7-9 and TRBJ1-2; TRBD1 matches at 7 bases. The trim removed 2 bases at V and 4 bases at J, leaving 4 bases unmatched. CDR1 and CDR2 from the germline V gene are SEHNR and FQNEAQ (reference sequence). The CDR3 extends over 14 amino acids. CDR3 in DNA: TGTGCCAGCAGCTTAACAGGGGATGTCTATGGCTACACCTTC. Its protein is CASSLTGDVYGYTF.

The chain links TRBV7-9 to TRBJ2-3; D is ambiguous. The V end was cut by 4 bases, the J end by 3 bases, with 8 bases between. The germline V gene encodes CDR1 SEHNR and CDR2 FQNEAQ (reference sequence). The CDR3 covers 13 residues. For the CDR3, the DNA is TGTGCCAGCAGCTCCGTCACAACAGATACGCAGTATTTT. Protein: CASSSVTTDTQYF.

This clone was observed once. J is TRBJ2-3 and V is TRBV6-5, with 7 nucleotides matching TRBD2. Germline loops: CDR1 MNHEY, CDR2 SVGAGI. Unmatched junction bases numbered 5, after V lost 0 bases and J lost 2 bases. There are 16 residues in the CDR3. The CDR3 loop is CASSYSGRDYTDTQYF. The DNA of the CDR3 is TGTGCCAGCAGTTACTCGGGCAGGGACTACACAGATACGCAGTATTTT.